This T cell receptor beta chain was recorded in a study of T cell responses to AZD1222 COVID-19 vaccine (dated by TCRdb to the early 2020s). For context, the study as a whole: TCR sequencing was performed for about 250 trial participants, of whom about 200 were given two doses of AZD1222 and some 26 were given two doses of MenACWY control vaccine. Trial participants were enrolled into age subgroups of 18-55, 56-69 and 70-plus years, which contained approximately 150, 28 and 58 TCR-sequenced participants, respectively. The full study reports these points: Reportedly, almost half of the unique spike-specific TCRs recognized epitopes lying outside the regions that are mutated in the B.1.351 and B.1.1.7 variants. Because no day 14 peak-response samples were available, repertoires were characterized only after the peak T cell response. Conclusions about previously exposed vaccinees were limited because only six AZD1222 recipients were SARS-CoV-2 seropositive at baseline. The 56-69-year group was small, and its depth increase did not reach significance, likely because of low power. Participants were mostly white British and included more females than males, and it was suggested by the authors that clonal diversity may have been underestimated. After two AZD1222 doses, spike-specific TCR breadth and depth were significantly higher than at day 0 and than in MenACWY recipients. The vaccine-associated CD4 TCRs covered the entire spike protein, and the dominant responses fell in regions 160-218 and 743-854.

V is pared back by 2 bases and J by 1 base, with 22 bases lying between the germline termini. From the germline V gene (reference sequence), CDR1 is LGHDT and CDR2 is YNNKEL. The CDR3 covers 19 residues, taking in both the cysteine and the phenylalanine. Just the 57-base CDR3 DNA is kept, in frame starting at base 1. The CDR3 regions of human TCRbeta chains were subjected to immunosequencing. Per the original workflow: TCRs in the repertoires were compared against a reference library of SARS-CoV-2-specific TCRs that had been generated with the MIRA antigen-specificity platform. Breadth meant the fraction of unique TCRs that were SARS-CoV-2-associated, whereas depth meant the fraction of total T cells that were SARS-CoV-2-associated. Using the MIRA data, each spike-specific TCR was mapped to the spike region that the TCR reacts to and placed in a CD4 or CD8 class. Log10-transformed breadth and depth values were compared by one-way ANOVA with Sidak's multiple comparisons tests. TCRdb took over this immuneACCESS table, retaining in-frame rearrangements with V and J assigned. Such tables are incomplete; in checked studies, under half of the missing clones stem from an unresolved V gene, and the remainder is unexplained. V and J calls plus clone size are reproduced from that table; the DNA served to infer D and trimming. The sample table lists some 99,000 clones, around 85% of them with a count of one. The ten largest clones represent around 14% of the sample.

Read against the paper, the sample's time point label means: about 28 days (+/-7) after the second vaccine dose. AZD1222 recipients given second doses at about 4 weeks or at about 12 weeks were pooled, since spike-specific TCR depth and breadth were not found to differ between the two schedules. Vaccinee samples came from UK trials COV001 and COV002, including a single-blind randomized controlled phase 2/3 trial of AZD1222 (ChAdOx1 nCoV-19) in healthy adults. For TCRbeta chain sequencing, PBMC samples were collected from trial participants at day 0 and at day 28 after the second dose. This clone was counted a few times. This clone's antigen is unknown. The sample holds no much larger clone one base away, and base qualities are not on file.

The chain links TRBV3-1 (or the pseudogene TRBV3-2) with TRBJ2-3; the D gene is perhaps TRBD2, from 7 matching bases. This specimen consisted of peripheral blood, obtained 28 days after the second AZD1222 dose. The source is an adult who received the AZD1222 COVID-19 vaccine. The CDR3 sequence is CASSQRFGGRSGGTDTQYF. Read as DNA, the sequence is TGTGCCAGCAGCCAACGGTTCGGGGGCCGGAGCGGGGGCACAGATACGCAGTATTTT.